This T cell receptor beta chain was sequenced in a study of CD8 T cells in Susac syndrome. Random hexamers served to reverse transcribe roughly 0.5 to 1 ug RNA. Using its own MiXCR run on the immunoSEQ multiplex PCR reads, TCRdb lists one record per CDR3 protein. This sample has around 45,000 distinct CDR3 sequences; more than 85% occur once, and the top ten carry 0.5% to 0.55%. The sequenced target, TCR beta, came from blood CD8+ and CD4+ T cells. FACS enriched CD8+ TEMRA cells, while bulk CD8+ and CD4+ were negatively isolated. The CDR3 consists of 15 residues. The germline V gene encodes CDR1 SGHRS and CDR2 YFSETQ. The trim removed 4 bases at V and 7 bases at J, leaving 12 bases unmatched.

Sequencing used CD8+ T cells from PBMCs. J is TRBJ1-1 and V is TRBV5-1; TRBD1 matches at 8 bases. The sequence was collected from a human donor in good health. CDR3 DNA: TGCGCCAGCAGCCCCACCCCAGGGGGCGCGTTTGAAGCTTTCTTT. As protein: CASSPTPGGAFEAFF.